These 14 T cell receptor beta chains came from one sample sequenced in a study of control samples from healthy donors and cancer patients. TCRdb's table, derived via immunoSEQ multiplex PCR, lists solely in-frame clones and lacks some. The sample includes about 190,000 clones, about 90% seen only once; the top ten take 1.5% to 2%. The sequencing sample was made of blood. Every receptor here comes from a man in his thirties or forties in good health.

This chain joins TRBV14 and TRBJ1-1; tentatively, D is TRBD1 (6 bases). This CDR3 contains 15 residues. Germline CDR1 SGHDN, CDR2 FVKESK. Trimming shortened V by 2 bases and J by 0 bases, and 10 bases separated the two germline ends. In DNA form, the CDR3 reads TGTGCCAGCAGCCAACTGACAGGAGTGAACACTGAAGCTTTCTTT. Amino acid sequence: CASSQLTGVNTEAFF.

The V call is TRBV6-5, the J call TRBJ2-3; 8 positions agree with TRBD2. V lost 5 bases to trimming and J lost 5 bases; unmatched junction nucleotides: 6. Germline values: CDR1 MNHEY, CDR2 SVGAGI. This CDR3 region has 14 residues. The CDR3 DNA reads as TGTGCCAGCAGTAAGCGGGGGCGGGGAGATACGCAGTATTTT. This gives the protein CASSKRGRGDTQYF.

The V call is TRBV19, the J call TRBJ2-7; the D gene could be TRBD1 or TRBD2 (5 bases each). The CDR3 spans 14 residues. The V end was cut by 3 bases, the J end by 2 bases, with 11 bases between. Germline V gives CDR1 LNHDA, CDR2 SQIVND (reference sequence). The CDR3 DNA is TGTGCCAGTAGTATGTTAGGGACCCCCTACGAGCAGTACTTC. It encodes CASSMLGTPYEQYF.

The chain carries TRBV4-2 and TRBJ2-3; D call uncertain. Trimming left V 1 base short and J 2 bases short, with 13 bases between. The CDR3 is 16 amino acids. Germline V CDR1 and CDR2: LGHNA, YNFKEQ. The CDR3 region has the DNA TGTGCCAGCAGCCAAGGTGGAAAGCTAGACACAGATACGCAGTATTTT. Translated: CASSQGGKLDTDTQYF.

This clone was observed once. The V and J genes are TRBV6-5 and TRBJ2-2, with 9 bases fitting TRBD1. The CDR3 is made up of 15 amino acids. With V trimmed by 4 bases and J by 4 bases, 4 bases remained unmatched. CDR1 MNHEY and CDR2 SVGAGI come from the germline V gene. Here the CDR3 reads CASSLRTGATGELFF. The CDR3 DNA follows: TGTGCCAGCAGTTTGAGGACAGGGGCCACCGGGGAGCTGTTTTTT.

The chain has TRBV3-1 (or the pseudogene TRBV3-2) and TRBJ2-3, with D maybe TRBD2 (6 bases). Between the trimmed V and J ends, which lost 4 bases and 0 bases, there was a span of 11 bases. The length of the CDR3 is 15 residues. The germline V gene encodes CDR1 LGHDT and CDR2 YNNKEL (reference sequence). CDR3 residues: CASSLKAGSTDTQYF. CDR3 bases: TGTGCCAGCAGCCTAAAGGCGGGGAGCACAGATACGCAGTATTTT.

The CDR3 spells CASSEGLAGGYGYTF. The CDR3, as DNA: TGTGCCAGCAGTGAAGGGTTGGCAGGGGGGTATGGCTACACCTTC. V usage is TRBV6-1 and J usage is TRBJ1-2; TRBD1 matches at 7 bases. V lost 1 base and J lost 5; bases outside the gene matches: 7. CDR3 length: 15 amino acids. Germline V gene data show CDR1 as MNHNS and CDR2 as SASEGT.

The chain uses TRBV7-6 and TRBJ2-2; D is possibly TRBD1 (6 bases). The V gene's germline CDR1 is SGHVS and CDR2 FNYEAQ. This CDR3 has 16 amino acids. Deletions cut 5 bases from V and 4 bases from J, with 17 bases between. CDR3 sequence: CASSPTTGRGTGELFF. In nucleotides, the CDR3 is TGTGCCAGCAGCCCCACGACAGGAAGGGGCACCGGGGAGCTGTTTTTT.

The CDR3 DNA reads TGTGCCAGCAGGCGGGAATCCGGAAACACCATATATTTT. It encodes CASRRESGNTIYF. The chain is built from TRBV7-2 and TRBJ1-3; D not certain. V was clipped by 6 bases and J by 4 bases, with 10 bases between them. This CDR3 has 13 amino acids. CDR1 and CDR2 from the germline V gene are SGHTA and FQGNSA.

The CDR3 loop reads CSGTDRIDEQYF. The CDR3 bases are TGCAGCGGGACTGACCGGATCGACGAGCAGTACTTC. V and J are TRBV29-1 and TRBJ2-7, with D possibly being TRBD2 (5 bases). V was clipped by 7 bases and J by 5 bases, with 15 bases between them. The CDR3 runs 12 residues. The germline gives CDR1 SQVTM, CDR2 ANQGSEA.

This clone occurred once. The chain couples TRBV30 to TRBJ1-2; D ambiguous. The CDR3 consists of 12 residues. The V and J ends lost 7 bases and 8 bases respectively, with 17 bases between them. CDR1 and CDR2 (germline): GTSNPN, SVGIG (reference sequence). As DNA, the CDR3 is TGTGCCTTCCGGTTGTCGTCGCCAGGCTACACCTTC. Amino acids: CAFRLSSPGYTF. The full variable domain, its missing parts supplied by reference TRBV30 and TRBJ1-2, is SQTIHQWPATLVQPVGSPLSLECTVEGTSNPNLYWYRQAAGRGLQLLFYSVGIGQISSEVPQNLSASRPQDRQFILSSKKLLLSDSGFYLCAFRLSSPGYTFGSGTRLTVV.

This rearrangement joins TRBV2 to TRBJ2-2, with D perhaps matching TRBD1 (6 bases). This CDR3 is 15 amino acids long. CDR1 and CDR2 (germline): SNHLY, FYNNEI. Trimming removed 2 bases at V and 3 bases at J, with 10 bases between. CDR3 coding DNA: TGTGCCAGCAGTGAATGGGACACAGACACCGGGGAGCTGTTTTTT. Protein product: CASSEWDTDTGELFF.

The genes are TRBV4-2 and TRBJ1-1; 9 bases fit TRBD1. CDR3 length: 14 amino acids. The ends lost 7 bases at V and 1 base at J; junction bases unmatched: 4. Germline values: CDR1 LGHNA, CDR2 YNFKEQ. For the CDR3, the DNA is TGTGCCAGCAAACGGGACAGGGCGAACACTGAAGCTTTCTTT. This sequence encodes CASKRDRANTEAFF.

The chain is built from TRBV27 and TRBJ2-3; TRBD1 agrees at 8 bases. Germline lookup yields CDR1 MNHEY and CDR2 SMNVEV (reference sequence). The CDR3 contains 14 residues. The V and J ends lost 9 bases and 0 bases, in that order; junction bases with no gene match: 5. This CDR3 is CASRRQGSTDTQYF. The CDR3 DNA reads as TGTGCCAGTAGGCGACAGGGGAGCACAGATACGCAGTATTTT.